This T cell receptor beta chain was sequenced during a study of T cell responses to AZD1222 COVID-19 vaccine. In the case of this clone: The antigen is undetermined.

Germline V gene lookup returns CDR1 SGHTA and CDR2 FQGNSA. The CDR3 spans 19 residues. With V trimmed by 5 bases and J by 3 bases, 22 bases remained unmatched. Regarding the study as a whole: Among the donors, most were white British and more were female, and clonal diversity was possibly underestimated.

Only in-frame clones appear in the TCRdb table, and some are missing; sequencing was by immunoSEQ multiplex PCR. The sample includes approximately 140,000 clones, under 95% of them seen just once. This sequence originates from an adult who received the AZD1222 COVID-19 vaccine. The chain carries TRBV7-2 and TRBJ2-7, with 7 bases aligning to TRBD1. This specimen was peripheral blood, taken 28 days after the second AZD1222 dose. CDR3 loop: CASSLWDSRGVGHIYEQYF. The CDR3 DNA follows: TGTGCCAGCAGCCTCTGGGACAGTCGGGGTGTGGGGCACATCTACGAGCAGTACTTC.